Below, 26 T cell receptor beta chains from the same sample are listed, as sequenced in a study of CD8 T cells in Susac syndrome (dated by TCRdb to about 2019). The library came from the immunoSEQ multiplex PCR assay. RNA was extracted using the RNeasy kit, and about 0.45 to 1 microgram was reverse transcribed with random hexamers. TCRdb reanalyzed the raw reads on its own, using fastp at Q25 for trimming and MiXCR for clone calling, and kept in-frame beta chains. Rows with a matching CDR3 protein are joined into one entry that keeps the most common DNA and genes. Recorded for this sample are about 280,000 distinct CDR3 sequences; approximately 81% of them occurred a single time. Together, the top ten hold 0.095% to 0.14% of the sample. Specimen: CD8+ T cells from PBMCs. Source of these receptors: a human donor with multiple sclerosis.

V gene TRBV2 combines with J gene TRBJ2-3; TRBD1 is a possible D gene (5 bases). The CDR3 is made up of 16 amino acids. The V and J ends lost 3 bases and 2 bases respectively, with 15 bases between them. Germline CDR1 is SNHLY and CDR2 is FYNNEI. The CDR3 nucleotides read TGTGCCAGCAGTGAGGCTGAGACAGAAATCACAGATACGCAGTATTTT. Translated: CASSEAETEITDTQYF.

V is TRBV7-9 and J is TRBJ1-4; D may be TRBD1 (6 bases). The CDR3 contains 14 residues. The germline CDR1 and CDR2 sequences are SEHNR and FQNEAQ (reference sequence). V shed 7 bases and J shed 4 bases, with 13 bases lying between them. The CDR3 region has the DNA TGTGCCAGCACCGTAGGGGGGGTTAATGAAAAACTGTTTTTT. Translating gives CASTVGGVNEKLFF.

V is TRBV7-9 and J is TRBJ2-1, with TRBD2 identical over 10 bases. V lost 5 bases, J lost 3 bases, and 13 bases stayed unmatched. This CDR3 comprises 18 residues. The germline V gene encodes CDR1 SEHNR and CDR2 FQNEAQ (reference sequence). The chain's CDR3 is CASSAGTRASGGYNEQFF. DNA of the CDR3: TGTGCCAGCAGCGCTGGCACTCGGGCTAGCGGGGGCTACAATGAGCAGTTCTTC.

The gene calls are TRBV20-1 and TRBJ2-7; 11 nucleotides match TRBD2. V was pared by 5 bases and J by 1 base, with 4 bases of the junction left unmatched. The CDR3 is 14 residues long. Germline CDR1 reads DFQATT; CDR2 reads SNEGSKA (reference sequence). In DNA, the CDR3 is TGCAGTGCTCGGCTAGCGGGAGGTTCCTACGAGCAGTACTTC. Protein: CSARLAGGSYEQYF.

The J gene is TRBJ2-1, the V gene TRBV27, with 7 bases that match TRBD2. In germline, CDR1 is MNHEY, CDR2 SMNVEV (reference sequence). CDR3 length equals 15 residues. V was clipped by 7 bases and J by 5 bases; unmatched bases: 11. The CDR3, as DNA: TGTGCCAGCAAAAGAGGTGGGGGAGGGGACAATGAGCAGTTCTTC. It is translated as CASKRGGGGDNEQFF.

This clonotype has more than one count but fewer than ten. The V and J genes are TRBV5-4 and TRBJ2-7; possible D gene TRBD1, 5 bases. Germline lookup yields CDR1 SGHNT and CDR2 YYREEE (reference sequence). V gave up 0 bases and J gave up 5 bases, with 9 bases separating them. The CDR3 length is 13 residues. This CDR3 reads CASSLAGYHEQYF. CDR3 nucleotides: TGTGCCAGCAGCTTGGCAGGGTATCACGAGCAGTACTTC. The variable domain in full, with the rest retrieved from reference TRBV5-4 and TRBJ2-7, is ETGVTQSPTHLIKTRGQQVTLRCSSQSGHNTVSWYQQALGQGPQFIFQYYREEENGRGNFPPRFSGLQFPNYSSELNVNALELDDSALYLCASSLAGYHEQYFGPGTRLTVT.

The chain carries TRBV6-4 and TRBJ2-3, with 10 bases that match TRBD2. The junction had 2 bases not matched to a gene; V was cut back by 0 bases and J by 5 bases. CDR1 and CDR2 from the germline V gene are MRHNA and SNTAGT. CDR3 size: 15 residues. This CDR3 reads CASSDSWTSGDTQYF. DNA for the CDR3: TGTGCCAGCAGTGACTCCTGGACTAGCGGAGATACGCAGTATTTT.

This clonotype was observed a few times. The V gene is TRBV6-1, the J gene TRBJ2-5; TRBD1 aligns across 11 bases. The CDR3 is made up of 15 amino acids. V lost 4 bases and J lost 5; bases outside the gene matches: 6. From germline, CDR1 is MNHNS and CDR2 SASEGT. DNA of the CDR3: TGTGCCAGCAGTGGGGACAGGGGGGGGACCGAGACCCAGTACTTC. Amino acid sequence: CASSGDRGGTETQYF.

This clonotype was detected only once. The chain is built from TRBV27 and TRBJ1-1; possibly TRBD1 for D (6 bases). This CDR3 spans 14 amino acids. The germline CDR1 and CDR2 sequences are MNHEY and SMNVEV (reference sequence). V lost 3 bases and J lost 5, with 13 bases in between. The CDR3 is CASSFSGAWTEAFF. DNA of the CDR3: TGTGCCAGCAGTTTTTCAGGGGCGTGGACTGAAGCTTTCTTT.

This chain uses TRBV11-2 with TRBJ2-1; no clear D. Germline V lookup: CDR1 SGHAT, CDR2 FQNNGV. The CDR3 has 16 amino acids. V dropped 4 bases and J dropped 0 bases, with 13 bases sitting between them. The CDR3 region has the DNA TGTGCCAGCAGCTACAGCTCAGAAAGCTCCTACAATGAGCAGTTCTTC. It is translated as CASSYSSESSYNEQFF.

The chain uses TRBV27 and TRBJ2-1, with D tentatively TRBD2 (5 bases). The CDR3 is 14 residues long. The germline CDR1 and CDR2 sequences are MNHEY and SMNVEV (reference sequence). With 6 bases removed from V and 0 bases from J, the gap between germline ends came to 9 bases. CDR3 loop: CASRLGGSYNEQFF. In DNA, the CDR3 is TGTGCCAGCAGACTCGGAGGCTCCTACAATGAGCAGTTCTTC.

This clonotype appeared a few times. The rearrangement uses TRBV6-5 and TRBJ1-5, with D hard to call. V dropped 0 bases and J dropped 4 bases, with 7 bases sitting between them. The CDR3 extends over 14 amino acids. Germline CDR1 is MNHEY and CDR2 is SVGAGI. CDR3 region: CASSYSSGNQPQHF. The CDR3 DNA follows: TGTGCCAGCAGTTACTCGAGCGGGAATCAGCCCCAGCATTTT.

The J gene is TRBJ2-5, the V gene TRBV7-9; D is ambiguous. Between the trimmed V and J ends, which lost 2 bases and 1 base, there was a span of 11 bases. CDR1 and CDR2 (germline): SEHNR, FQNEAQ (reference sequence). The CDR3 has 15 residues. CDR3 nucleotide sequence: TGTGCCAGCAGCTTATCGGCCAGCGCCCAAGAGACCCAGTACTTC. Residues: CASSLSASAQETQYF.

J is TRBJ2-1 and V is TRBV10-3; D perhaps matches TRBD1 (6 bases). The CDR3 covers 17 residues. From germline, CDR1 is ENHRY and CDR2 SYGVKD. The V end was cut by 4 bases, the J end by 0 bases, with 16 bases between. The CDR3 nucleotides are TGTGCCATCAGTGGGCCGAGGGGGACGAGCTCCTACAATGAGCAGTTCTTC. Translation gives CAISGPRGTSSYNEQFF.

The CDR3 spells CASSPRAVNYGYTF. CDR3 nucleotides: TGTGCCAGCAGCCCGCGTGCCGTGAACTATGGCTACACCTTC. The chain has TRBV28 and TRBJ1-2; no clear D. V lost 6 bases and J lost 2, with 13 bases in between. The CDR3 covers 14 residues. Germline CDR1 reads MDHEN; CDR2 reads SYDVKM.

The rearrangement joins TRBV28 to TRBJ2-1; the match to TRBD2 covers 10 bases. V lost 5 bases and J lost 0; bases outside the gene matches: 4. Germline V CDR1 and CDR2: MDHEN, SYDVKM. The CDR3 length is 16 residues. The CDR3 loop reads CASSIRTSGSYNEQFF. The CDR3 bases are TGTGCCAGCAGTATTCGGACTAGCGGCTCCTACAATGAGCAGTTCTTC.

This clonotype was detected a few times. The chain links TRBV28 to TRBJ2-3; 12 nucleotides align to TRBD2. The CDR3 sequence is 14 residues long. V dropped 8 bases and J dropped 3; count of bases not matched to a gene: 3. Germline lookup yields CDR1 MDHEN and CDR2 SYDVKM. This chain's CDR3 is CASAGTSGTDTQYF. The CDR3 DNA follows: TGTGCCAGCGCGGGGACTAGCGGGACAGATACGCAGTATTTT.

This CDR3 reads CASSFIDFSDTQYF. The CDR3 DNA reads TGTGCCAGCAGCTTTATTGACTTCTCGGATACGCAGTATTTT. The chain links TRBV13 to TRBJ2-3; D gene unclear. The CDR3 runs to 14 residues. CDR1 is PRHDT, CDR2 FYEKMQ, per germline (reference sequence). The V gene lost 3 bases and the J gene lost 6 bases, with 13 bases spanning the gap.

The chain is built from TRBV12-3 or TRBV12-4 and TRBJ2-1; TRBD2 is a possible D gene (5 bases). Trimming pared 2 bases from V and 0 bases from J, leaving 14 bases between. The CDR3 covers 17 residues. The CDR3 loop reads CASSLKVRTYSYNEQFF. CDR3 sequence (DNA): TGTGCCAGCAGTTTAAAGGTTAGGACTTACTCCTACAATGAGCAGTTCTTC.

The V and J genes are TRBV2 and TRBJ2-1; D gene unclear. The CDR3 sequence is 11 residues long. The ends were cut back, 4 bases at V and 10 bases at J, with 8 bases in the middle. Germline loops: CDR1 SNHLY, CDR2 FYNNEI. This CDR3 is CASSGSREQFF. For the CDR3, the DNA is TGTGCCAGCAGTGGCTCAAGGGAGCAGTTCTTC.

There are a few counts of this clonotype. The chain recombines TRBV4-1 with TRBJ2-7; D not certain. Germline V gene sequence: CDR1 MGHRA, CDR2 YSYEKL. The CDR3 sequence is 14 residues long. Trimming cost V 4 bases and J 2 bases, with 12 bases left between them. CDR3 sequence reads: CASSLKLNTYEQYF. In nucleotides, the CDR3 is TGCGCCAGCAGCCTTAAACTAAACACCTACGAGCAGTACTTC.

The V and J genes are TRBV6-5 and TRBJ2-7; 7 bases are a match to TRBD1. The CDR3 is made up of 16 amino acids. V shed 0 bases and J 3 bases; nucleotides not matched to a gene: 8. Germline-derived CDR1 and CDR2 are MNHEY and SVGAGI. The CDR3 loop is CASSYSVGTDFYEQYF. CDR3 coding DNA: TGTGCCAGCAGTTACTCGGTCGGGACAGATTTCTACGAGCAGTACTTC.

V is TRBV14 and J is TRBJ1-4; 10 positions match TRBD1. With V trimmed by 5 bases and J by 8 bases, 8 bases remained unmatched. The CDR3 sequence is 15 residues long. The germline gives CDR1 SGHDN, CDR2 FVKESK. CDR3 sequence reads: CASSGRDRGTEKLFF. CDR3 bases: TGTGCCAGCAGCGGCCGGGACAGGGGAACGGAAAAACTGTTTTTT.

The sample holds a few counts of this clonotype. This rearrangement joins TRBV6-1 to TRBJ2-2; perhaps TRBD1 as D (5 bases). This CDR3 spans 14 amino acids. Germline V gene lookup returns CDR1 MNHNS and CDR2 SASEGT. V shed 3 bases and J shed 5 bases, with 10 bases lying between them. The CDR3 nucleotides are TGTGCCAGCAGTGACGACAGAAGGACCGGGGAGCTGTTTTTT. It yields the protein CASSDDRRTGELFF.

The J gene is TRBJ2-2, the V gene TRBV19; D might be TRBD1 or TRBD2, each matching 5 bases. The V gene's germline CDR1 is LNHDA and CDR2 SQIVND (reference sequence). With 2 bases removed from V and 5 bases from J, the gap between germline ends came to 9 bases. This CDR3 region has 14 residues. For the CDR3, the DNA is TGTGCCAGTAGTATAAGAGGGGAAACCGGGGAGCTGTTTTTT. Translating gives CASSIRGETGELFF.

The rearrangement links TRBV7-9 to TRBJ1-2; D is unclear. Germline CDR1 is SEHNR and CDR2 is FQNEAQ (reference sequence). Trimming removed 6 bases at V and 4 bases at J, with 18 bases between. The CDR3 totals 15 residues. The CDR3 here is CASSSWLRESYGYTF. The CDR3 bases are TGTGCCAGCAGTTCGTGGCTGAGGGAGTCCTATGGCTACACCTTC.